Presented here are 9 T cell receptor beta chains from one specimen sequenced in a study of T cell responses to AZD1222 COVID-19 vaccine. Produced via immunoSEQ multiplex PCR; TCRdb's table is partial and in-frame only. The sample contains over 120,000 clones, approximately 92% of which appear only once. The specimen was peripheral blood, collected on day 0 of AZD1222 vaccination. These receptor sequences come from an adult in good health.

V gene TRBV27 combines with J gene TRBJ2-7; the D gene is possibly TRBD2 (6 bases). Trimming left V 9 bases short and J 4 bases short, with 22 bases between. This CDR3 spans 15 amino acids. Germline loops: CDR1 MNHEY, CDR2 SMNVEV (reference sequence). CDR3 amino acids: CASSWRAGIGYEQYF. CDR3 DNA: TGTGCCAGTTCGTGGAGGGCCGGCATAGGGTACGAGCAGTACTTC.

The chain employs TRBV5-4 and TRBJ1-6; D might be TRBD1 (5 bases). V was shortened by 3 bases and J by 7 bases, with 17 bases between the two germline ends. Looked up from germline, CDR1 is SGHNT and CDR2 is YYREEE (reference sequence). The CDR3 loop spans 16 amino acids. The CDR3 sequence: CASSSTLTGTNSPLHF. CDR3 nucleotides: TGTGCCAGCAGCTCAACCTTAACAGGAACGAATTCACCCCTCCACTTT.

V gene TRBV6-5 combines with J gene TRBJ2-1; 7 nucleotides line up with TRBD1. Germline values: CDR1 MNHEY, CDR2 SVGAGI. J was trimmed by 7 bases and V by 2 bases; bases with no gene match: 8. There are 15 residues in the CDR3. CDR3 sequence: CASSYGRGYKNEQFF. The DNA for the CDR3 is TGTGCCAGCAGTTACGGCAGGGGGTACAAAAATGAGCAGTTCTTC.

CDR3 in DNA: TGTGCCAGCAGTCCCGGGACGGGGCTAGGCTGGGGTGGCTACACCTTC. Translating it yields CASSPGTGLGWGGYTF. This chain uses TRBV28 with TRBJ1-2, with TRBD1 as a possible D gene (5 bases). Germline CDR1 MDHEN, CDR2 SYDVKM. With 5 bases removed from V and 7 bases from J, the gap between germline ends came to 23 bases. CDR3 length equals 16 residues.

The DNA of the CDR3 is TGTGCCAGCAGCCAAGATGGGATAAAAGTGGCCTCTGGAAACACCATATATTTT. This sequence encodes CASSQDGIKVASGNTIYF. The gene calls are TRBV4-2 and TRBJ1-3; D is unclear. The CDR3 has 18 residues. Germline CDR1 is LGHNA and CDR2 is YNFKEQ. With 0 bases removed from V and 0 bases from J, the gap between germline ends came to 15 bases.

The table lists this clone with a count of one. The rearrangement uses TRBV10-3 and TRBJ2-5; D may be TRBD1 (5 bases). The length of the CDR3 is 11 residues. Germline V lookup: CDR1 ENHRY, CDR2 SYGVKD. V lost 7 bases to trimming and J lost 5 bases, with 8 bases between them. This chain's CDR3 is CAIMNRETQYF. DNA for the CDR3: TGTGCCATCATGAACAGGGAGACCCAGTACTTC.

The gene calls are TRBV11-3 and TRBJ1-1; tentative D call: TRBD1 (5 bases). The CDR3 contains 12 residues. Germline-derived CDR1 and CDR2 are SGHNT and YENEEA. The germline V and J ends were trimmed by 5 bases and 4 bases, with 8 bases remaining between them. CDR3 sequence (DNA): TGTGCCAGCAGCGCTGGGGGCACTGAAGCTTTCTTT. Translation gives CASSAGGTEAFF.

V usage is TRBV11-2 and J usage is TRBJ2-2; maybe TRBD2 (6 bases). The CDR3 runs 18 residues. Germline-derived CDR1 and CDR2 are SGHAT and FQNNGV. Deletions cut 1 base from V and 2 bases from J, with 17 bases between. This CDR3 is CASSLVPGRSPNTGELFF. DNA for the CDR3: TGTGCCAGCAGCTTAGTACCTGGGAGGTCCCCAAACACCGGGGAGCTGTTTTTT.

The gene calls are TRBV29-1 and TRBJ2-7; 7 bases are shared with TRBD1. The CDR3 is made up of 15 amino acids. CDR1 SQVTM and CDR2 ANQGSEA come from the germline V gene. With V trimmed by 5 bases and J by 2 bases, 12 bases remained unmatched. Written as DNA, the CDR3 is TGCAGCGTTTTGGGGATAGACAGGGCACCCTACGAGCAGTACTTC. It codes for CSVLGIDRAPYEQYF.